Reported below is one T cell receptor (beta chain). Its target is not known. The data stem from a study of T cells after yellow fever vaccination. The CDR3 is 13 amino acids. CDR1 is SGHKS and CDR2 is YYEKEE in the germline V gene (reference sequence). V dropped 6 bases and J dropped 5 bases, with 14 bases sitting between them. A single record per CDR3 protein comes from TCRdb applying MiXCR to the 5' RACE reads. Here the sample spans 610,000 or so distinct CDR3 sequences, about 12% being singletons. Study results and caveats: By day 5 rather than day 15, the secondary response had peaked, though it was weaker.

The source material was PBMCs, sampled on the day of the yellow fever booster vaccination. This sequence originates from a young man who received the YFV17D yellow fever vaccine. This sequence joins TRBV5-5 and TRBJ1-1, with D possibly being TRBD1 (6 bases). This CDR3 is CASKGRGATEAFF. The CDR3 DNA is TGTGCCAGCAAAGGCCGGGGGGCAACTGAAGCTTTCTTT.